This passage covers 9 T cell receptor beta chains from one sample sequenced in a study of T cells in localized non-small cell lung cancer. TCRdb's copy holds only in-frame clones and misses some; the assay was immunoSEQ multiplex PCR. This sample has about 25,000 clones, with approximately 86% found just once. Sequences were derived from peripheral blood, sampled before any cancer treatment. The receptors were sampled from a male donor at least 60 years old with stage II squamous cell lung carcinoma.

This CDR3 reads CASSPFRETGEQYF. CDR3 nucleotides: TGCGCCAGCAGCCCGTTCCGGGAGACGGGAGAGCAGTACTTC. The chain joins TRBV5-1 to TRBJ2-7; weak D call: TRBD2 (6 bases). Trimming pared 4 bases from V and 7 bases from J, leaving 18 bases between. This CDR3 is 14 amino acids long. Per germline, CDR1 SGHRS and CDR2 YFSETQ. Variable domain in full (rest from reference TRBV5-1 and TRBJ2-7): KAGVTQTPRYLIKTRGQQVTLSCSPISGHRSVSWYQQTPGQGLQFLFEYFSETQRNKGNFPGRFSGRQFSNSRSEMNVSTLELGDSALYLCASSPFRETGEQYFGPGTRLTVT.

The rearrangement uses TRBV28 and TRBJ2-7; 10 bases line up with TRBD1. The V gene's germline CDR1 is MDHEN and CDR2 SYDVKM. V was pared by 8 bases and J by 5 bases, with 9 bases of the junction left unmatched. CDR3 size: 14 residues. The CDR3: CASGLRQGANEQYF. Written as DNA, the CDR3 is TGTGCCAGCGGCTTGCGACAGGGGGCCAACGAGCAGTACTTC.

The rearrangement joins TRBV28 to TRBJ2-7; D is uncertain. CDR3 size: 14 residues. Between the trimmed V and J ends, which lost 8 bases and 1 base, there was a span of 15 bases. Germline V CDR1 and CDR2: MDHEN, SYDVKM. The CDR3 nucleotides read TGTGCCAGCGGCCCTGAACGGAGTTCCTACGAGCAGTACTTC. This translates into CASGPERSSYEQYF.

J is TRBJ2-1 and V is TRBV11-1; D is perhaps TRBD2 (5 bases). There are 17 residues in the CDR3. Looked up from germline, CDR1 is SGHAT and CDR2 is FQDESV (reference sequence). V shed 5 bases and J shed 2 bases, with 19 bases lying between them. CDR3 in amino acids: CASSPLRGADAYNEQFF. The CDR3, as DNA: TGTGCCAGCAGCCCCCTAAGAGGAGCGGACGCCTACAATGAGCAGTTCTTC.

The chain combines TRBV19 with TRBJ2-1; TRBD2 aligns across 13 bases. The CDR3 runs 17 residues. From germline, CDR1 is LNHDA and CDR2 SQIVND (reference sequence). Trimming cost V 5 bases and J 5 bases; bases outside gene matches: 9. In DNA form, the CDR3 reads TGTGCCAGTAGTCCTAGACCCGGGACTAGCGGGAACAATGAGCAGTTCTTC. This translates into CASSPRPGTSGNNEQFF.

V usage is TRBV5-7 and J usage is TRBJ2-6; D not resolved. TRBV5-7 is sorted into the ORF group, with uncertain function. The V end was cut by 5 bases, the J end by 5 bases, with 14 bases between. This CDR3 comprises 15 residues. CDR3 residues: CASRSVQSRANVLTF. The DNA for the CDR3 is TGTGCCAGCAGAAGCGTACAAAGTCGGGCCAACGTCCTGACTTTC.

The genes are TRBV7-2 and TRBJ2-5, with D perhaps matching TRBD2 (5 bases). Germline values: CDR1 SGHTA, CDR2 FQGNSA. The CDR3 has 18 amino acids. Trimming removed 5 bases at V and 2 bases at J, with 24 bases between. In DNA form, the CDR3 reads TGTGCCAGCAGCCGGGCCATCCGCGGGTCGGGATATCAAGAGACCCAGTACTTC. Translation gives CASSRAIRGSGYQETQYF. Variable domain in full (rest from reference TRBV7-2 and TRBJ2-5): GAGVSQSPSNKVTEKGKDVELRCDPISGHTALYWYRQSLGQGLEFLIYFQGNSAPDKSGLPSDRFSAERTGGSVSTLTIQRTQQEDSAVYLCASSRAIRGSGYQETQYFGPGTRLLVL.

This rearrangement joins TRBV28 to TRBJ1-1; possibly TRBD1 for D (5 bases). CDR1 MDHEN and CDR2 SYDVKM come from the germline V gene. Trimming removed 5 bases from V and 8 bases from J, with 9 bases in between. The CDR3 runs to 11 residues. CDR3 bases: TGTGCCAGCAGTCGGGACCGCGAAGCTTTCTTT. This encodes CASSRDREAFF.

The chain is built from TRBV5-1 and TRBJ1-4; 11 nucleotides agree with TRBD1. Germline trimming cut 3 bases from V and 4 bases from J; bases unmatched to any gene: 11. Germline V gene sequence: CDR1 SGHRS, CDR2 YFSETQ. The CDR3 loop spans 18 amino acids. Here the CDR3 DNA reads TGCGCCAGCAGCTCAGGACAGGGGGCCCCTTTTGGTAATGAAAAACTGTTTTTT. Translated, it gives CASSSGQGAPFGNEKLFF.